The entry below gives a single T cell receptor (beta chain) sequence along with its context. V shed 0 bases and J shed 0 bases, with 13 bases lying between them. This CDR3 comprises 17 residues. Germline CDR1 is SGDLS and CDR2 is YYNGEE. These data are taken from a study of CD8+ T cells in alopecia areata. Lesional scalp tissue (obtained by punch biopsy) and peripheral blood were collected from alopecia areata patients. Reverse transcription of extracted RNA yielded cDNA, which provided the sequencing template. Clones were sequenced by immunoSEQ multiplex PCR, and TCRdb holds only the in-frame ones, with some missing. The sample contains 15,000 to 16,000 clones, about 63% of which appear only once.

The rearrangement links TRBV9 to TRBJ1-3, with TRBD1 as a possible D gene (5 bases). The specimen sequenced was skin. The sequence came from a human donor with alopecia areata. The CDR3 region is CASSVGTPGGSGNTIYF. Here the CDR3 DNA reads TGTGCCAGCAGCGTAGGTACCCCCGGGGGCTCTGGAAACACCATATATTTT.